This T cell receptor (beta chain) originates from a study of Ad26.COV2.S vaccination and SARS-CoV-2 variants. Treatment defined: over 15 received Ad26.COV2.S at low or high dose, single or two shots; about 5 received placebo; per-sample allocation not given. Vaccine and placebo recipients were sampled on day 63 after the first injection. Donation came from an adult in Boston who was aged 18-55 years. Immunization relied on an Ad26 vector, which expressed Wuhan-strain SARS-CoV-2 spike. As regards this clone: Its antigen is unknown.

Libraries were prepared by immunoSEQ multiplex PCR; TCRdb keeps only in-frame clonotypes and omits some of them. The sample yields hundreds of thousands of clones, roughly 84% seen once. Whole-study findings and limits: While placebo recipients had lower spike-specific TCR breadth, vaccine recipients had more.

With 1 base removed from V and 0 bases from J, the gap between germline ends came to 9 bases. This CDR3 has 15 residues. Germline loops: CDR1 ENHRY, CDR2 SYGVKD. The sample in question was peripheral blood, obtained in a trial of Ad26.COV2.S vaccine versus placebo. The sequence came from a person aged 18-60 years who received the Ad26.COV2.S COVID-19 vaccine or a placebo. V is TRBV10-3 and J is TRBJ1-1; TRBD1 is a possible D gene (5 bases). In DNA form, the CDR3 reads TGTGCCATCAGTGAGTTAGGGGCCTTGAACACTGAAGCTTTCTTT. It specifies CAISELGALNTEAFF.